This TCR beta chain stems from a study of T-cell reconstitution after alpha-beta-depleted transplantation in children. Worth noting for this clonotype: As yet, its antigen is unknown.

A library of TCRbeta sequences, prepared with unique molecular identifiers, was generated. TCRdb re-derived calls from the PCR reads in MiXCR, one entry per CDR3 protein. There are around 420,000 distinct CDR3 sequences in the sample; roughly 16% occur only once, and over 25% lies in the top ten. Study-wide findings and caveats: After transplant, high TCRbeta diversity at day 60 in some patients arose from surviving recipient T cells and thymic progenitors. As was reported, about two months after transplant, alpha-beta T cells came from several hundred expanded graft clones. When one year had passed after transplant, most T-cell counts and diversity came from newly produced T cells.

The TCR was taken from a boy in the first two years of life who had a stem cell transplant for Wiskott-Aldrich syndrome, so the T cells may come from the graft donor. Sequencing used PBMCs, mostly from graft donor cells, obtained 360 days after TCRalphabeta/CD19-depleted stem cell transplant.

The CDR3 is CASSQEWDKFRGTDTQYF. The CDR3 DNA is TGCGCCAGCAGCCAAGAATGGGATAAGTTTCGGGGAACAGATACGCAGTATTTT. This chain joins TRBV4-1 and TRBJ2-3, with D possibly matching TRBD2 (5 bases). Trimming took 0 bases from V and 3 from J, leaving 19 bases between them. This CDR3 spans 18 amino acids. Germline V lookup: CDR1 MGHRA, CDR2 YSYEKL.